The 6 T cell receptor beta chains reported below all come from one sample, sequenced in a study of T cell responses to AZD1222 COVID-19 vaccine. Clones were sequenced by immunoSEQ multiplex PCR, and TCRdb holds only the in-frame ones, with some missing. The table records roughly 130,000 clones, roughly nine tenths of them present only once. The sequenced sample was peripheral blood, obtained 28 days after the second dose of the MenACWY control vaccine. The receptors come from an adult who received the MenACWY meningococcal vaccine as a control.

For the CDR3, the DNA is TGTGCCAGCAGTCATAGCGGGGGGTTCTACAATGAGCAGTTCTTC. Its translation: CASSHSGGFYNEQFF. V is TRBV3-1 (or the pseudogene TRBV3-2) and J is TRBJ2-1, with TRBD2 matching 10 bases. This CDR3 is 15 amino acids long. Germline V gene lookup returns CDR1 LGHDT and CDR2 YNNKEL (reference sequence). The V and J ends lost 6 bases and 3 bases, in that order; junction bases with no gene match: 5.

This chain connects TRBV7-9 to TRBJ1-3; TRBD1 might be the D (5 bases). This CDR3 has 18 residues. Trimming removed 1 base from V and 0 bases from J, with 16 bases in between. The germline V gene encodes CDR1 SEHNR and CDR2 FQNEAQ (reference sequence). CDR3 sequence reads: CASSLGGMGRPSGNTIYF. The CDR3 DNA sequence: TGTGCCAGCAGCTTAGGAGGTATGGGGCGACCCTCTGGAAACACCATATATTTT.

This clone has just one count. This sequence joins TRBV7-2 and TRBJ1-6; D is unclear. V was cut by 1 base and J by 8 bases, with 6 bases left in between. Looked up from germline, CDR1 is SGHTA and CDR2 is FQGNSA. The CDR3 length is 13 residues. The CDR3 protein is CASSLDWDSPLHF. The CDR3 region has the DNA TGTGCCAGCAGCTTAGATTGGGATTCACCCCTCCACTTT.

The V call is TRBV2, the J call TRBJ2-7, with 9 nucleotides matching TRBD1. The CDR3 loop spans 14 amino acids. The V gene's germline CDR1 is SNHLY and CDR2 FYNNEI. J gave up 6 bases and V 5 bases, and 8 bases lay outside the gene matches. As DNA, the CDR3 is TGTGCCAGCAGTTTGGGACAGGGATATTCCGAGCAGTACTTC. It specifies CASSLGQGYSEQYF. The full variable domain, its missing parts supplied by reference TRBV2 and TRBJ2-7, is EPEVTQTPSHQVTQMGQEVILRCVPISNHLYFYWYRQILGQKVEFLVSFYNNEISEKSEIFDDQFSVERPDGSNFTLKIRSTKLEDSAMYFCASSLGQGYSEQYFGPGTRLTVT.

This chain links TRBV28 with TRBJ2-3, with no clear D. V was cut by 3 bases and J by 9 bases, with 7 bases left in between. Germline CDR1 reads MDHEN; CDR2 reads SYDVKM. The CDR3 is made up of 11 amino acids. This CDR3 is CASSLLETQYF. In DNA form, the CDR3 reads TGTGCCAGCAGTTTGTTAGAAACGCAGTATTTT.

This chain joins TRBV5-6 and TRBJ1-3; 7 bases line up with TRBD1. The CDR3 is 15 residues long. Germline CDR1 SGHDT, CDR2 YYEEEE. Unmatched junction bases numbered 4, after V lost 4 bases and J lost 0 bases. The DNA of the CDR3 is TGTGCCAGCAGCAAGGGACAGCCCTCTGGAAACACCATATATTTT. Translated, it gives CASSKGQPSGNTIYF.